These T cell receptor beta chains were read from a single sample in a study of CD8 T cells in Susac syndrome. TCRdb itself ran the immunoSEQ multiplex PCR reads through MiXCR, one entry per CDR3 protein. The sample lists about 300,000 distinct CDR3 sequences; about 82% were seen once. The sequenced sample consisted of CD8+ T cells from PBMCs. These receptors were collected from a human donor with multiple sclerosis. The CDR3 runs from the conserved cysteine through the conserved F or W. A D gene is named only where the DNA matches it firmly. Expanded clones are given a class, and other clones once, few, many or no size at all.

D gene	J gene	V gene	clone size	CDR3 protein	CDR3 DNA
.	TRBJ2-7	TRBV7-9	few	CASSLPDLGRSYEQYF	TGTGCCAGCAGCTTACCTGATCTCGGACGGTCCTACGAGCAGTACTTC
TRBD1	TRBJ1-1	TRBV19	.	CASSLQTGGNTEAFF	TGTGCCAGTAGCCTACAGACAGGGGGGAACACTGAAGCTTTCTTT
.	TRBJ1-2	TRBV14	.	CASSQDRDAYYGYTF	TGTGCCAGCAGCCAAGATAGGGACGCCTACTATGGCTACACCTTC
TRBD1	TRBJ2-5	TRBV19	.	CASSPRQGVGETQYF	TGTGCCAGTAGTCCCCGACAGGGGGTCGGAGAGACCCAGTACTTC
.	TRBJ2-7	TRBV6-2/TRBV6-3	.	CASSLSGPEYEQYF	TGTGCCAGCAGTTTGTCGGGGCCAGAATACGAGCAGTACTTC
.	TRBJ1-4	TRBV3-1	.	CASSHGILNEKLFF	TGTGCCAGCAGCCATGGCATTCTTAATGAAAAACTGTTTTTT
.	TRBJ2-2	TRBV19	.	CAGSRDSSGGGELFF	TGTGCCGGAAGCCGGGACTCGAGCGGCGGCGGGGAGCTGTTTTTT
.	TRBJ2-7	TRBV13	.	CASSLGPGPYEQYF	TGTGCCAGCAGCTTAGGTCCGGGCCCCTACGAGCAGTACTTC
.	TRBJ1-5	TRBV19	few	CASSIATIRQPQHF	TGTGCCAGTAGTATAGCGACAATAAGGCAGCCCCAGCATTTT
.	TRBJ1-2	TRBV4-3	.	CASSPQALPGGGYTF	TGCGCCAGCAGCCCCCAGGCGCTCCCCGGAGGAGGCTACACCTTC
.	TRBJ2-6	TRBV5-4	once	CASSWPWSGANVLTF	TGTGCCAGCAGCTGGCCTTGGTCTGGGGCCAACGTCCTGACTTTC
.	TRBJ2-1	TRBV12-3/TRBV12-4	.	CASSFNPSNEQFF	TGTGCCAGCAGTTTCAACCCATCGAATGAGCAGTTCTTC
.	TRBJ1-1	TRBV30	once	CAWSVGVARDTEAFF	TGTGCCTGGAGTGTGGGTGTAGCGAGGGACACTGAAGCTTTCTTT
.	TRBJ2-7	TRBV13	.	CASSAIMDSSEEQYF	TGTGCCAGCAGCGCAATAATGGACAGCTCGGAGGAGCAGTACTTC
.	TRBJ2-2	TRBV30	once	CAWSATNTGELFF	TGTGCCTGGAGTGCGACGAACACCGGGGAGCTGTTTTTT
.	TRBJ2-7	TRBV4-1	.	CASSRILGRDYEQYF	TGCGCCAGCAGCCGGATACTAGGACGGGACTACGAGCAGTACTTC
TRBD1	TRBJ1-2	TRBV27	.	CASSLVTGSHGYTF	TGTGCCAGCAGTTTGGTGACAGGGAGTCATGGCTACACCTTC
.	TRBJ2-7	TRBV15	.	CATSSTSVYEQYF	TGTGCCACCAGCAGCACCTCGGTGTACGAGCAGTACTTC
.	TRBJ2-1	TRBV7-9	once	CASSLRQEYNEQFF	TGTGCCAGCAGCTTAAGACAGGAGTACAATGAGCAGTTCTTC
.	TRBJ2-1	TRBV28	.	CASSPMGTRLSYNEQFF	TGTGCCAGCAGCCCCATGGGGACTCGACTCTCCTACAATGAGCAGTTCTTC
.	TRBJ2-3	TRBV7-2	few	CASSPAGTSTDTQYF	TGTGCCAGCAGCCCAGCCGGGACTAGCACAGATACGCAGTATTTT
.	TRBJ2-7	TRBV30	.	CAWSDGLSEQYF	TGTGCCTGGAGCGATGGGCTCTCCGAGCAGTACTTC
.	TRBJ2-2	TRBV4-3	.	CASSQEAYLTGELFF	TGCGCCAGCAGCCAGGAGGCCTATTTGACCGGGGAGCTGTTTTTT
TRBD1	TRBJ2-7	TRBV4-3	.	CASSQDRDSSGVYEQYF	TGCGCCAGCAGCCAAGATCGGGACAGCTCTGGGGTCTACGAGCAGTACTTC
.	TRBJ1-1	TRBV18	.	CASSPLRAGAGNTEAFF	TGTGCCAGCTCACCGCTTCGGGCAGGGGCGGGGAACACTGAAGCTTTCTTT
.	TRBJ1-1	TRBV7-2	.	CVSSSPPGRGLNTEAFF	TGTGTCAGCAGCTCCCCCCCCGGGCGGGGGTTGAACACTGAAGCTTTCTTT
.	TRBJ2-1	TRBV13	.	CASSLGGDGYNEQFF	TGTGCCAGCAGCTTGGGGGGCGATGGATACAATGAGCAGTTCTTC
.	TRBJ2-1	TRBV9	.	CASSAPEKYSYNEQFF	TGTGCCAGCAGCGCGCCAGAAAAGTACTCCTACAATGAGCAGTTCTTC
.	TRBJ2-5	TRBV12-2	.	CASRIYGSQANPPSRETQYF	TGTGCAAGTCGCATATACGGTAGTCAGGCGAACCCTCCAAGCCGAGAGACCCAGTACTTC
.	TRBJ2-3	TRBV29-1	once	CSVWVTDTDTQYF	TGCAGCGTTTGGGTCACCGACACAGATACGCAGTATTTT
TRBD2	TRBJ2-1	TRBV7-3	.	CASSPSGRNYNEQFF	TGTGCCAGCAGCCCAAGCGGGAGGAACTACAATGAGCAGTTCTTC
.	TRBJ2-1	TRBV13	.	CASSFDGGRVQFF	TGTGCCAGCAGCTTCGACGGTGGGCGAGTGCAGTTCTTC
.	TRBJ1-5	TRBV7-9	.	CASSLEVTVGVRQPQHF	TGTGCCAGCAGCTTAGAGGTCACAGTGGGGGTTCGGCAGCCCCAGCATTTT
.	TRBJ2-1	TRBV4-1	.	CASSYIRTAHNEQFF	TGCGCCAGCAGCTACATACGGACAGCCCACAATGAGCAGTTCTTC
TRBD2	TRBJ2-7	TRBV19	.	CASSISPPAGGPFDTEYYEQYF	TGTGCCAGTAGTATAAGCCCCCCGGCGGGAGGGCCCTTCGATACCGAATACTACGAGCAGTACTTC
.	TRBJ1-5	TRBV28	.	CASSFLITGNSNQPQHF	TGTGCCAGCAGTTTTCTCATTACAGGGAATAGCAATCAGCCCCAGCATTTT
.	TRBJ2-1	TRBV19	.	CASNAWESSYNEQFF	TGTGCCAGTAATGCTTGGGAGAGCTCCTACAATGAGCAGTTCTTC
.	TRBJ2-1	TRBV12-3/TRBV12-4	.	CASSTLESYNEQFF	TGTGCCAGCAGTACCCTCGAGTCCTACAATGAGCAGTTCTTC
.	TRBJ1-1	TRBV19	.	CASSRIGATEAFF	TGTGCCAGTAGTCGTATCGGAGCCACTGAAGCTTTCTTT
.	TRBJ2-7	TRBV30	.	CAWSVGTPSEQYF	TGTGCCTGGAGTGTGGGGACGCCTTCCGAGCAGTACTTC
TRBD2	TRBJ2-7	TRBV20-1	.	CSALRLAGVQYF	TGCAGTGCTCTAAGACTAGCGGGAGTGCAGTACTTC
.	TRBJ2-1	TRBV7-2	once	CASSLLLGPIDGYNEQFF	TGTGCCAGCAGCTTATTATTAGGGCCCATCGACGGATACAATGAGCAGTTCTTC
.	TRBJ2-3	TRBV7-9	few	CASSSAATDTQYF	TGTGCCAGCAGCTCGGCCGCTACAGATACGCAGTATTTT
.	TRBJ2-3	TRBV10-1	once	CASSETTDTQYF	TGCGCCAGCAGTGAAACCACAGATACGCAGTATTTT
.	TRBJ1-1	TRBV7-3	.	CASSLRAGTEAFF	TGTGCCAGCAGCTTAAGGGCAGGAACTGAAGCTTTCTTT
.	TRBJ1-1	TRBV5-4	.	CASSLAELNTEAFF	TGTGCCAGCAGCTTGGCGGAGCTGAACACTGAAGCTTTCTTT
TRBD1	TRBJ1-2	TRBV20-1	.	CSAPRIPVGTEFYGYTF	TGCAGTGCACCGAGAATCCCCGTCGGGACAGAATTTTATGGCTACACCTTC
TRBD1	TRBJ2-7	TRBV19	few	CASSVGTASSYEQYF	TGTGCCAGTAGTGTCGGGACAGCCAGCTCCTACGAGCAGTACTTC
TRBD2	TRBJ2-2	TRBV3-1	.	CASSHPGREYTGELFF	TGTGCCAGCAGCCATCCAGGGAGGGAATATACCGGGGAGCTGTTTTTT
.	TRBJ2-3	TRBV19	.	CASSIIQSTDTQYF	TGTGCCAGTAGTATAATACAGAGCACAGATACGCAGTATTTT
TRBD2	TRBJ2-2	TRBV7-9	.	CASSTPLAVPNTGELFF	TGTGCCAGCAGCACGCCCCTAGCGGTCCCGAACACCGGGGAGCTGTTTTTT
TRBD1	TRBJ2-1	TRBV10-1	.	CASSRDSGGIEQFF	TGCGCCAGCAGCCGGGACAGTGGAGGAATTGAGCAGTTCTTC
TRBD1	TRBJ2-6	TRBV6-1	.	CASSTRDSTNSGANVLTF	TGTGCCAGCAGCACCAGGGACAGTACTAACTCTGGGGCCAACGTCCTGACTTTC